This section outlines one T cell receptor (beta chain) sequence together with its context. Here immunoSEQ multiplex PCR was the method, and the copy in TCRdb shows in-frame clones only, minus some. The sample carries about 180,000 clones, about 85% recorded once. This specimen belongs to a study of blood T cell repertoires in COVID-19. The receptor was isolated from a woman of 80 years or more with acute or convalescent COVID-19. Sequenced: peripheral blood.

The CDR3 DNA sequence: TGTGCTAGTGGTTTGGTCATCCTAGGGCGGGGGATAACAGATACGCAGTATTTT. This sequence encodes CASGLVILGRGITDTQYF. The chain recombines TRBV12-5 with TRBJ2-3; TRBD2 aligns across 7 bases. With V trimmed by 0 bases and J by 3 bases, 12 bases remained unmatched. Germline assignment: CDR1 LGHNT and CDR2 FRNRAP. The CDR3 consists of 18 residues.